Listed below are T cell receptor beta chains from one sample, sequenced in a study of T-cell memory formation after mild COVID-19. TCRdb passed the 5' RACE reads through MiXCR, listing each CDR3 protein once. The sample lists roughly 240,000 distinct CDR3 sequences, roughly 15% occurring once. Input material: PBMCs or a T cell subset sorted from them (not recorded which). These receptor sequences come from an adult woman who had mild COVID-19 (a few samples of this study predate the infection). Cell type and time point are not known. The CDR3 runs from the conserved cysteine through the conserved F or W. Fields, in order: clone size, CDR3 length, D gene, V gene, J gene, CDR3 DNA, CDR3 protein. D genes are given only for firm matches. Not every row has a clone size; where given, it reads once, few, many or a size class.

clone_size: few; cdr3_length: 14; d_call: TRBD2; v_call: TRBV5-1; j_call: TRBJ2-1; cdr3_nt: TGCGCCAGCAAGACTAGCGGGCTTAGCGATGAGCAGTTCTTC; cdr3_aa: CASKTSGLSDEQFF
clone_size: .; cdr3_length: 13; d_call: .; v_call: TRBV30; j_call: TRBJ2-3; cdr3_nt: TGTGCCTGGAGTGGTCAGGCTCCCGATACGCAGTATTTT; cdr3_aa: CAWSGQAPDTQYF
clone_size: .; cdr3_length: 13; d_call: .; v_call: TRBV20-1; j_call: TRBJ1-3; cdr3_nt: TGCAGTGCTCTTCAGGGTACTGGAAACACCATATATTTT; cdr3_aa: CSALQGTGNTIYF
clone_size: .; cdr3_length: 13; d_call: .; v_call: TRBV12-3/TRBV12-4; j_call: TRBJ1-1; cdr3_nt: TGTGCCAGCAGTTTTAGGGGTCGGGCTGAAGCTTTCTTT; cdr3_aa: CASSFRGRAEAFF
clone_size: .; cdr3_length: 16; d_call: TRBD2; v_call: TRBV5-1; j_call: TRBJ2-5; cdr3_nt: TGCGCCAGCTGGAGGGGGCTCCTAGCGGGGGAGGAGACCCAGTACTTC; cdr3_aa: CASWRGLLAGEETQYF
clone_size: .; cdr3_length: 13; d_call: .; v_call: TRBV12-3/TRBV12-4; j_call: TRBJ2-1; cdr3_nt: TGTGCCAGCAGGGAGACAGGAAACAATGAGCAGTTCTTC; cdr3_aa: CASRETGNNEQFF
clone_size: .; cdr3_length: 11; d_call: .; v_call: TRBV14; j_call: TRBJ1-1; cdr3_nt: TGTGCCAGCAGCCCGGGACGGGTAGCTTTCTTT; cdr3_aa: CASSPGRVAFF
clone_size: .; cdr3_length: 13; d_call: .; v_call: TRBV5-1; j_call: TRBJ2-5; cdr3_nt: TGCGCCAGCAGCTTGGATGTACGGGAGACCCAGTACTTC; cdr3_aa: CASSLDVRETQYF
clone_size: .; cdr3_length: 14; d_call: TRBD1; v_call: TRBV5-1; j_call: TRBJ1-2; cdr3_nt: TGCGCCAGCTTCCAGTCGGGACAGGCTTACGGCTACACCTTC; cdr3_aa: CASFQSGQAYGYTF
clone_size: .; cdr3_length: 15; d_call: .; v_call: TRBV11-3; j_call: TRBJ2-3; cdr3_nt: TGTGCCAGCAGCTTAGATGCAGGTTGGACAGATACGCAGTATTTT; cdr3_aa: CASSLDAGWTDTQYF
clone_size: .; cdr3_length: 15; d_call: TRBD2; v_call: TRBV5-4; j_call: TRBJ2-1; cdr3_nt: TGTGCCAGCAGCTCGGGACTAGCGCCTGGCAATGAGCAGTTCTTC; cdr3_aa: CASSSGLAPGNEQFF
clone_size: .; cdr3_length: 13; d_call: TRBD1; v_call: TRBV12-3/TRBV12-4; j_call: TRBJ1-2; cdr3_nt: TGTGCCAGCAGTCTGGGACAGGGTGCCGGCTACACCTTC; cdr3_aa: CASSLGQGAGYTF
clone_size: .; cdr3_length: 15; d_call: .; v_call: TRBV7-2; j_call: TRBJ1-2; cdr3_nt: TGTGCCAGCAGCTTTTCCACAGGGACTAGCTATGGCTACACCTTC; cdr3_aa: CASSFSTGTSYGYTF
clone_size: .; cdr3_length: 14; d_call: TRBD2; v_call: TRBV20-1; j_call: TRBJ2-1; cdr3_nt: TGCAGTGCTTACCTACCGGGACTATCGAACGAGCAGTTCTTC; cdr3_aa: CSAYLPGLSNEQFF
clone_size: .; cdr3_length: 15; d_call: .; v_call: TRBV29-1; j_call: TRBJ1-2; cdr3_nt: TGCAGCGTTGATAGGTCCGGAAGCGAAAACTATGGCTACACCTTC; cdr3_aa: CSVDRSGSENYGYTF
clone_size: many; cdr3_length: 15; d_call: TRBD2; v_call: TRBV30; j_call: TRBJ2-1; cdr3_nt: TGTGCCTGGAGTCCGGCGGGAGGACCGAGGAATGAGCAGTTCTTC; cdr3_aa: CAWSPAGGPRNEQFF
clone_size: .; cdr3_length: 14; d_call: .; v_call: TRBV20-1; j_call: TRBJ1-1; cdr3_nt: TGCAGTGCTAGAGATCCCGGGGGGTACACTGAAGCTTTCTTT; cdr3_aa: CSARDPGGYTEAFF
clone_size: few; cdr3_length: 13; d_call: .; v_call: TRBV28; j_call: TRBJ1-1; cdr3_nt: TGTGCCGGAAAGGTCTCCGGGGGGACTGAAGCTTTCTTT; cdr3_aa: CAGKVSGGTEAFF
clone_size: .; cdr3_length: 17; d_call: TRBD2; v_call: TRBV11-2; j_call: TRBJ2-5; cdr3_nt: TGTGCCAGCAGCTTAGAACTAGCGGGGGGTCTTCAAGAGACCCAGTACTTC; cdr3_aa: CASSLELAGGLQETQYF
clone_size: few; cdr3_length: 17; d_call: TRBD2; v_call: TRBV6-6; j_call: TRBJ2-1; cdr3_nt: TGTGCCAGCAGTTATAGGACTAGCAGGTCGTCCTACAATGAGCAGTTCTTC; cdr3_aa: CASSYRTSRSSYNEQFF
clone_size: many; cdr3_length: 15; d_call: TRBD2; v_call: TRBV12-3/TRBV12-4; j_call: TRBJ2-3; cdr3_nt: TGTGCCAGCAGTTTAATAGCGGGAGCCCCAGATACGCAGTATTTT; cdr3_aa: CASSLIAGAPDTQYF
clone_size: .; cdr3_length: 12; d_call: .; v_call: TRBV30; j_call: TRBJ2-7; cdr3_nt: TGTGCCTGGAGTCCGCTCTCTTACGAGCAGTACTTC; cdr3_aa: CAWSPLSYEQYF
clone_size: .; cdr3_length: 15; d_call: .; v_call: TRBV4-1; j_call: TRBJ1-5; cdr3_nt: TGCGCCAGCAGCCAAGAGGCACGGGGCAGGCAGCCCCAGCATTTT; cdr3_aa: CASSQEARGRQPQHF
clone_size: .; cdr3_length: 18; d_call: .; v_call: TRBV3-1; j_call: TRBJ2-1; cdr3_nt: TGTGCCAGCAGCCAAGATCATTCAGGAGCGGGCTCCTACAATGAGCAGTTCTTC; cdr3_aa: CASSQDHSGAGSYNEQFF
clone_size: .; cdr3_length: 14; d_call: .; v_call: TRBV3-1; j_call: TRBJ2-1; cdr3_nt: TGTGCCAGCAGCCAAGATTTTCCCTACAATGAGCAGTTCTTC; cdr3_aa: CASSQDFPYNEQFF